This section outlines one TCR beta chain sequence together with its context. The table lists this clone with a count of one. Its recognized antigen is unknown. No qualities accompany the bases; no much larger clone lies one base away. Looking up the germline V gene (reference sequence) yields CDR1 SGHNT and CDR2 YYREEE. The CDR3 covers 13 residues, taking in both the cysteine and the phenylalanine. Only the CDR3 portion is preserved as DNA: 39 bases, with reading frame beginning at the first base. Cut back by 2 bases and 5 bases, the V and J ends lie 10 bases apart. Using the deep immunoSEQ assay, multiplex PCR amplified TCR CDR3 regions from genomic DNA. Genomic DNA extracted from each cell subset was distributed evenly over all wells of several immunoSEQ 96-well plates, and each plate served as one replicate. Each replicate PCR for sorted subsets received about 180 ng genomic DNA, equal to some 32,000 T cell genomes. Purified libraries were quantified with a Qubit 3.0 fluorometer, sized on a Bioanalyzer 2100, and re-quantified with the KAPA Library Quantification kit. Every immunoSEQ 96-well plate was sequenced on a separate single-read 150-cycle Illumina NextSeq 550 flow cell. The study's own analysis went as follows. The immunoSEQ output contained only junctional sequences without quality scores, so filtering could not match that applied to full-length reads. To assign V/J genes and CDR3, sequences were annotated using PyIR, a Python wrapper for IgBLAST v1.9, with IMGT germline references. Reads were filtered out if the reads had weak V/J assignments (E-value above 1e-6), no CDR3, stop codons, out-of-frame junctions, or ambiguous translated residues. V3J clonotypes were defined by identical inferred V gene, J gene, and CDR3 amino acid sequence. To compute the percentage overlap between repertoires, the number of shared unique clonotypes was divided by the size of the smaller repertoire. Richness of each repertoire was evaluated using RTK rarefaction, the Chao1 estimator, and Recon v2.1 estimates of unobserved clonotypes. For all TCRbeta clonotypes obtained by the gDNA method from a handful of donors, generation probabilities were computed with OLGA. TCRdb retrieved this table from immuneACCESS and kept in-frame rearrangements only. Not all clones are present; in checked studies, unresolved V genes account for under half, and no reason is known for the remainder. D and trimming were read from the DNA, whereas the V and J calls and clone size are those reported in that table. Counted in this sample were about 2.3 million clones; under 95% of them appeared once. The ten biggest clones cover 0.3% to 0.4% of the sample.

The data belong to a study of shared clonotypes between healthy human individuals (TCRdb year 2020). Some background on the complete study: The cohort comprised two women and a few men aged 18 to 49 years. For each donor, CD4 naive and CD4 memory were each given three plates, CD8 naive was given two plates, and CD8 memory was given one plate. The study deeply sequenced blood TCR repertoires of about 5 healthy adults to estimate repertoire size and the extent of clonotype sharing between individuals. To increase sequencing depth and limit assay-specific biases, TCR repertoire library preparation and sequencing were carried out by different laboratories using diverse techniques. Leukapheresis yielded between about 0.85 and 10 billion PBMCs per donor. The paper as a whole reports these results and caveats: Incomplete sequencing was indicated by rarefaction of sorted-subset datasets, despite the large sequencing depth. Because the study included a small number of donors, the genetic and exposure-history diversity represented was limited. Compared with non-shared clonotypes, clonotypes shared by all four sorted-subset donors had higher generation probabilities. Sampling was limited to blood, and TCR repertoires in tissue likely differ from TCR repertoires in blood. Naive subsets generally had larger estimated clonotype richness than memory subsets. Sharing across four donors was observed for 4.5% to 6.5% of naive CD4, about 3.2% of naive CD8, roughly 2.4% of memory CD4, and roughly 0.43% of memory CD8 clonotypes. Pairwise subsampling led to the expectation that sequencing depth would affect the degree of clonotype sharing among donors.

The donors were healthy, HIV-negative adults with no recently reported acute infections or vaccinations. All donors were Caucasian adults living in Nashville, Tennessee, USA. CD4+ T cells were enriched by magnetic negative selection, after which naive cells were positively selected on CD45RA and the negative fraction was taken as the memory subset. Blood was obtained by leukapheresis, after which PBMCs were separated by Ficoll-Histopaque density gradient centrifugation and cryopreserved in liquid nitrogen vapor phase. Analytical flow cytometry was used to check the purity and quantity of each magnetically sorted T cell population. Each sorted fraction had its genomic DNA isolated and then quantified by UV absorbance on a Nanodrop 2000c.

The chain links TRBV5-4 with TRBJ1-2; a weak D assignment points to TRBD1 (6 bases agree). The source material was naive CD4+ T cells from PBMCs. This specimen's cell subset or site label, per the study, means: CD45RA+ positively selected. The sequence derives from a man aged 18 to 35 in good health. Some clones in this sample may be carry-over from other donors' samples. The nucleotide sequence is TGTGCCAGCAGCTTCAGGGGTTTTTATGGCTACACCTTC. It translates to CASSFRGFYGYTF.